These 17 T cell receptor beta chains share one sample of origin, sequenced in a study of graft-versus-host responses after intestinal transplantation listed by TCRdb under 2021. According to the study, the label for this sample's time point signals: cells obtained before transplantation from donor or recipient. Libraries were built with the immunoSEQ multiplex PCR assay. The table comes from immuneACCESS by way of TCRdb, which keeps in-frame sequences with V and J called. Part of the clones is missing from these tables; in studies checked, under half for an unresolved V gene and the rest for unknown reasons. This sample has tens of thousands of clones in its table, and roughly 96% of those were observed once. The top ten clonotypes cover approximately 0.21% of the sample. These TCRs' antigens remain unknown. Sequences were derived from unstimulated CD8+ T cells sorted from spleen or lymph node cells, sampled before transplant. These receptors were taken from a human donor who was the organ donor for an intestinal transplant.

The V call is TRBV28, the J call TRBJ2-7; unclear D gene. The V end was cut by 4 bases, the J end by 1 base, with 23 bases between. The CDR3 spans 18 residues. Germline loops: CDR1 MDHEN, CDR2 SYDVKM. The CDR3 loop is CASSYPLQHNTHSYEQYF. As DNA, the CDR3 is TGTGCCAGCAGTTATCCCCTTCAGCATAACACTCATTCCTACGAGCAGTACTTC.

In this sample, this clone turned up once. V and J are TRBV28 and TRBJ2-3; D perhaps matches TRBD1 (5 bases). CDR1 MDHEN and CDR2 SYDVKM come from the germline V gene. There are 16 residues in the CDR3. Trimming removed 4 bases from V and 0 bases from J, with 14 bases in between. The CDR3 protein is CASSYATAASTDTQYF. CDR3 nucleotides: TGTGCCAGCAGTTATGCGACAGCCGCTAGCACAGATACGCAGTATTTT.

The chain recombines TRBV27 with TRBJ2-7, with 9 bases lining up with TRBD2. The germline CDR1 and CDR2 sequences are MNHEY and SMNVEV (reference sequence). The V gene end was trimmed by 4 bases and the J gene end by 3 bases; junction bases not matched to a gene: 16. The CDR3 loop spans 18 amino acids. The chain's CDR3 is CASSSLFSLAGRSYEQYF. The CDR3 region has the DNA TGTGCCAGCAGTTCTCTTTTTAGTCTAGCGGGGAGGAGCTACGAGCAGTACTTC.

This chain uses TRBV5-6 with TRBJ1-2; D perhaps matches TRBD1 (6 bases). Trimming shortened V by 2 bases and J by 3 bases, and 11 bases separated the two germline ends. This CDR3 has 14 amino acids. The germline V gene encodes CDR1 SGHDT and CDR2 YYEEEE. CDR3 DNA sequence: TGTGCCAGCAGCTTCCGGGACATCGACTATGGCTACACCTTC. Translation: CASSFRDIDYGYTF.

CDR3 region: CASSIFPIKGEQFF. The CDR3 nucleotides are TGTGCCAGCAGCATTTTTCCCATTAAGGGTGAGCAGTTCTTC. J is TRBJ2-1 and V is TRBV7-8; D unresolved. Germline assignment: CDR1 SGHVS and CDR2 FQNEAQ. This CDR3 is built from 14 residues. Deletions cut 5 bases from V and 9 bases from J, with 17 bases between. Variable domain in full (rest from reference TRBV7-8 and TRBJ2-1): GAGVSQSPRYKVAKRGQDVALRCDPISGHVSLFWYQQALGQGPEFLTYFQNEAQLDKSGLPSDRFFAERPEGSVSTLKIQRTQQEDSAVYLCASSIFPIKGEQFFGPGTRLTVL.

The CDR3 DNA sequence: TGTGCCAGCAGTTCCGGACATTCGGTCTACGAGCAGTACTTC. Amino acids: CASSSGHSVYEQYF. V is TRBV27 and J is TRBJ2-7, with TRBD1 as a possible D gene (5 bases). V was trimmed by 4 bases and J by 3 bases, leaving 13 bases between them. This CDR3 has 14 residues. Germline values: CDR1 MNHEY, CDR2 SMNVEV (reference sequence).

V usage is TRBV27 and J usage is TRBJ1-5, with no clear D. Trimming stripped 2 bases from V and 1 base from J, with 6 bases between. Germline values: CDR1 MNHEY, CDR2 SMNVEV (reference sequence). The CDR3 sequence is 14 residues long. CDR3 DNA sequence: TGTGCCAGCAGTTTAACCCTGAGCAATCAGCCCCAGCATTTT. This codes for CASSLTLSNQPQHF.

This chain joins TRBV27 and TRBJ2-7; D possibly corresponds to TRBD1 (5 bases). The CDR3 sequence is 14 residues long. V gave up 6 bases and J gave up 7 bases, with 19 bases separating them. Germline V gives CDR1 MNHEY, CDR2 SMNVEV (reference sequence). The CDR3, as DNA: TGTGCCAGCAGCCTAAGGGGTGGGGCCCGGGAGCAGTACTTC. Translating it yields CASSLRGGAREQYF.

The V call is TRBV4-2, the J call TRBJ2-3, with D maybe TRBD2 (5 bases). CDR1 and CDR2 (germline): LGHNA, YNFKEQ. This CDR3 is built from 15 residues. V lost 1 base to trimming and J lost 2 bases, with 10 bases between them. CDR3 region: CASSQASAVTDTQYF. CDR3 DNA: TGTGCCAGCAGCCAAGCCTCAGCGGTCACAGATACGCAGTATTTT.

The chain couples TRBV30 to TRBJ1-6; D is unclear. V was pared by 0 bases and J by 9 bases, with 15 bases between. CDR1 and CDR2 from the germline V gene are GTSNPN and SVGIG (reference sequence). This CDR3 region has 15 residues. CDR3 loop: CAWSVQGLDSSPLHF. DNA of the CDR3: TGTGCCTGGAGTGTACAAGGGCTAGATAGTTCACCCCTCCACTTT.

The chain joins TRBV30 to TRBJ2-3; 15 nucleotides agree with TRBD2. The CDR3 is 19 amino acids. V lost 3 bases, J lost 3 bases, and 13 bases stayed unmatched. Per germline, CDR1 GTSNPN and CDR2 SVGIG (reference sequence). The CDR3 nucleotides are TGTGCCTGGAGCCTCGGCCCGGGACTAGCGGGGGGACTTACAGATACGCAGTATTTT. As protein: CAWSLGPGLAGGLTDTQYF.

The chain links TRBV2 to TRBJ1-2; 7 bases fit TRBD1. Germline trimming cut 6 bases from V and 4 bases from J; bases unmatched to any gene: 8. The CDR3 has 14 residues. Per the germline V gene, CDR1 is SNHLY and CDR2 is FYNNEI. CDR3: CASRPGQAFYGYTF. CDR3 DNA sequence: TGTGCCAGCAGACCCGGACAGGCCTTCTATGGCTACACCTTC.

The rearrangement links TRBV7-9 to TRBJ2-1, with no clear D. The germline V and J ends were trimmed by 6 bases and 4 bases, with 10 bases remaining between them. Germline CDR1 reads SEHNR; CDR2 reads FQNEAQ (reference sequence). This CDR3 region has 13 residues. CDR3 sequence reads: CASRPELYNEQFF. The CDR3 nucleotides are TGTGCCAGCAGACCCGAGCTTTACAATGAGCAGTTCTTC.

The DNA of the CDR3 is TGCGCCAGCAGCCATTGGACAGGGGGCGTAATTAATCAGCCCCAGCATTTT. This gives the protein CASSHWTGGVINQPQHF. This rearrangement joins TRBV4-1 to TRBJ1-5; 11 bases map to TRBD1. J lost 4 bases, V lost 3 bases, and 8 bases had no gene match. CDR1 and CDR2 (germline): MGHRA, YSYEKL. This CDR3 is 17 amino acids long.

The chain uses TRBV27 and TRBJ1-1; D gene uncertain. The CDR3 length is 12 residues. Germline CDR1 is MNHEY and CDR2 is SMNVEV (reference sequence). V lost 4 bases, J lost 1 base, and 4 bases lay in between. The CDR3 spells CASSSGNTEAFF. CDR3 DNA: TGTGCCAGCAGTTCCGGGAACACTGAAGCTTTCTTT.

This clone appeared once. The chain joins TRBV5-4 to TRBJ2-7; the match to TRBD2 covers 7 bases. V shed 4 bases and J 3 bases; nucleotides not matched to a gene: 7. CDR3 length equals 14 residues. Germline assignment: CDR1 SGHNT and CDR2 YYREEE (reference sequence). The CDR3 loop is CASSGAGSDYEQYF. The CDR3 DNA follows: TGTGCCAGCAGCGGAGCGGGGTCAGACTACGAGCAGTACTTC.

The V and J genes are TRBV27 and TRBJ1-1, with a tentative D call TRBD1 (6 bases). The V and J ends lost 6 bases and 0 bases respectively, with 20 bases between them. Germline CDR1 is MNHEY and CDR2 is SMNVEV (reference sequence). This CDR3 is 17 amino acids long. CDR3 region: CASSPFGTSNLNTEAFF. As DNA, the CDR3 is TGTGCCAGCAGCCCCTTCGGGACATCGAATCTGAACACTGAAGCTTTCTTT.